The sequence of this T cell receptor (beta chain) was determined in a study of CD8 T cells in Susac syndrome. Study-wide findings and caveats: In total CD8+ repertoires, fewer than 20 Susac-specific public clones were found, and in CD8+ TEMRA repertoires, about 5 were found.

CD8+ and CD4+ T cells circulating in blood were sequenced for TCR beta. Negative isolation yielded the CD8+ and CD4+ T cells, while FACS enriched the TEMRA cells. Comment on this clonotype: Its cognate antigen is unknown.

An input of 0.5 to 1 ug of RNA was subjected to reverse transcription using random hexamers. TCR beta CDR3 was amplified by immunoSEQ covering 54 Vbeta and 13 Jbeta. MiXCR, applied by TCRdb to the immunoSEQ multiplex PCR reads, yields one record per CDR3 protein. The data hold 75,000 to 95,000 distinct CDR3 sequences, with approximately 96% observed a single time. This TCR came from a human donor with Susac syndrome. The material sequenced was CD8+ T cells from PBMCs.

Here the CDR3 DNA reads TGTGCCACCGGGGGCAGGAAAGAGACCCAGTACTTC. It translates to CATGGRKETQYF. J is TRBJ2-5 and V is TRBV24-1, with a tentative D call TRBD1 (6 bases). V gave up 9 bases and J gave up 3 bases, with 10 bases separating them. Germline values: CDR1 KGHDR, CDR2 SFDVKD. The CDR3 contains 12 residues.